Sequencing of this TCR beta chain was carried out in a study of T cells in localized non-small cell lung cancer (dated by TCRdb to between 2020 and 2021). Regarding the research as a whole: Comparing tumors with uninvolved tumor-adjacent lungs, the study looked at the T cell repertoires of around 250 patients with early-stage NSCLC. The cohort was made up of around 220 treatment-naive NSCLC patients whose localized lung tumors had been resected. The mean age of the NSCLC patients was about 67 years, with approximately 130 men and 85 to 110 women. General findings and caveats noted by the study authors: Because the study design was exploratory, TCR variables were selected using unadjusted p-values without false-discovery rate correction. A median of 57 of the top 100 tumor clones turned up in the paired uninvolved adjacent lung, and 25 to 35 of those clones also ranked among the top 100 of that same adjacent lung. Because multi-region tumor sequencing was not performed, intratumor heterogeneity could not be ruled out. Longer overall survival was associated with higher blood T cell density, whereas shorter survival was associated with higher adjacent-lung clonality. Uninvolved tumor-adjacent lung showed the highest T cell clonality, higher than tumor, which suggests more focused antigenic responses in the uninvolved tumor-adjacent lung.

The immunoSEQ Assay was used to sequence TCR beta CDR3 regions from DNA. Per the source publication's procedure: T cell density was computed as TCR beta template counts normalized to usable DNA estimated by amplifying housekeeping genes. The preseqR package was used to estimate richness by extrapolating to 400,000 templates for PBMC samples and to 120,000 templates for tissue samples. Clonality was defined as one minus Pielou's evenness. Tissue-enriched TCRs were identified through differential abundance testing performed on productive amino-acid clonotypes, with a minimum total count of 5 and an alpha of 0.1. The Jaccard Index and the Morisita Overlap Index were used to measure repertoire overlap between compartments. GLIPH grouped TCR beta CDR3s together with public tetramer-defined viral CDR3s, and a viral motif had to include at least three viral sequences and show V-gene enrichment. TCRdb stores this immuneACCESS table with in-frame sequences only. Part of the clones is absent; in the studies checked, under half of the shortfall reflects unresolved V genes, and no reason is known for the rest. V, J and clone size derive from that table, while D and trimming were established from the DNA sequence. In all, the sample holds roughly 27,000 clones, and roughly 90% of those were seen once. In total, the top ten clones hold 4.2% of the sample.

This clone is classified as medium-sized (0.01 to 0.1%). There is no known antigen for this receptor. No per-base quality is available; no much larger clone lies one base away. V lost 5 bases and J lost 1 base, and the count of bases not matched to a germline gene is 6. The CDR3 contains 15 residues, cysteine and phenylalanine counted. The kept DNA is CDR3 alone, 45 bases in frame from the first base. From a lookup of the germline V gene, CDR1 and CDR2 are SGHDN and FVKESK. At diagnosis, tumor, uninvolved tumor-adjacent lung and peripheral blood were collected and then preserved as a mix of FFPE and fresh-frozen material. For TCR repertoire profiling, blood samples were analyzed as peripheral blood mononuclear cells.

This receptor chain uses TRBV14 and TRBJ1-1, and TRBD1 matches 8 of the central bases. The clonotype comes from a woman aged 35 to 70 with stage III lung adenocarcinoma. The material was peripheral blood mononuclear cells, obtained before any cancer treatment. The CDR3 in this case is CASSSRTGWNTEAFF. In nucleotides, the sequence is TGTGCCAGCAGCTCCCGGACAGGGTGGAACACTGAAGCTTTCTTT.